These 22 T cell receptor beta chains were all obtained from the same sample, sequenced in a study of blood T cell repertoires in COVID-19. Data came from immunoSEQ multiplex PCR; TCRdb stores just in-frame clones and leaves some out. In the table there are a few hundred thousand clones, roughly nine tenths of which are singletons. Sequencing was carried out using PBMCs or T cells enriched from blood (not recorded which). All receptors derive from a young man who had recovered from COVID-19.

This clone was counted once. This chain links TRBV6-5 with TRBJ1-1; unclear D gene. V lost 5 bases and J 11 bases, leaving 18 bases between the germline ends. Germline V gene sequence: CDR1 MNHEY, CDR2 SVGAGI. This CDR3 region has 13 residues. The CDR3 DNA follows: TGTGCCAGCAGTACAGTATTCCCGGTTTCGGCTTTCTTT. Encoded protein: CASSTVFPVSAFF.

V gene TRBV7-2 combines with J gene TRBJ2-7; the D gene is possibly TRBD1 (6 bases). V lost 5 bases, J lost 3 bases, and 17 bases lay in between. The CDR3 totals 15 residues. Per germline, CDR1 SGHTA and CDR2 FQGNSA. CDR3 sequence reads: CASSPQPGQGYEQYF. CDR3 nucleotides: TGTGCCAGCAGCCCCCAACCGGGACAAGGCTACGAGCAGTACTTC.

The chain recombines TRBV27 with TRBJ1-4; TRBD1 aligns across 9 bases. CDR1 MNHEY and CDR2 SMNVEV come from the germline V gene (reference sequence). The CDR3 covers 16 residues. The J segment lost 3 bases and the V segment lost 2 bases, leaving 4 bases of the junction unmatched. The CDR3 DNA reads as TGTGCCAGCAGTTTACAACAGGGGGCCCCTAATGAAAAACTGTTTTTT. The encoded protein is CASSLQQGAPNEKLFF.

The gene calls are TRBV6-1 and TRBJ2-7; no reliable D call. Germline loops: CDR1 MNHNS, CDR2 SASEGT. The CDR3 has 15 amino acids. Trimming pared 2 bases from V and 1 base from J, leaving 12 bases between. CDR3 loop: CASSERPGRSYEQYF. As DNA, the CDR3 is TGTGCCAGCAGTGAACGTCCAGGCCGATCCTACGAGCAGTACTTC.

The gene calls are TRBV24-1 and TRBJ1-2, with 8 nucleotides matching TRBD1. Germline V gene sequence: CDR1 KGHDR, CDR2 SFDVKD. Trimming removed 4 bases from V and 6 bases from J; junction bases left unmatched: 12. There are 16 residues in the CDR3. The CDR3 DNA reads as TGTGCCACCAGTGACCACAACAGGGGGGCTTTTAATGGCTACACCTTC. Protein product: CATSDHNRGAFNGYTF.

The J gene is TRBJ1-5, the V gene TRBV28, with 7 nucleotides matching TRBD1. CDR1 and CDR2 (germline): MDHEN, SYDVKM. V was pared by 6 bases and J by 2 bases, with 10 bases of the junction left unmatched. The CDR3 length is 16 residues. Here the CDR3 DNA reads TGTGCCAGCAGCTCTCCTCGACAGGGCGGCAATCAGCCCCAGCATTTT. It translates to CASSSPRQGGNQPQHF. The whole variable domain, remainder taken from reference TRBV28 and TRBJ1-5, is DVKVTQSSRYLVKRTGEKVFLECVQDMDHENMFWYRQDPGLGLRLIYFSYDVKMKEKGDIPEGYSVSREKKERFSLILESASTNQTSMYLCASSSPRQGGNQPQHFGDGTRLSIL.

The CDR3 sequence: CAISEYQGSTDYGYTF. Written as DNA, the CDR3 is TGTGCCATCAGTGAGTACCAGGGCAGTACTGACTATGGCTACACCTTC. V and J are TRBV10-3 and TRBJ1-2; tentatively, D is TRBD1 (5 bases). This CDR3 contains 16 residues. V gave up 1 base and J gave up 3 bases, with 15 bases separating them. The V gene's germline CDR1 is ENHRY and CDR2 SYGVKD.

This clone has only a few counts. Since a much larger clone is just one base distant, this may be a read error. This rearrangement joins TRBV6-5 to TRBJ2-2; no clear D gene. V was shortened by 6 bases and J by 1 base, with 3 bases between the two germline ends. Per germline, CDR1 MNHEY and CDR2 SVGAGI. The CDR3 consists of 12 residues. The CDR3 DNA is TGTGCCAGCAGCAGGAACACCGGGGAGCTGTTTTTT. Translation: CASSRNTGELFF.

DNA for the CDR3: TGTGCCAGCAGCCAAGGGGGGGGATCCACGGGCTATGGCTACACCTTC. It codes for CASSQGGGSTGYGYTF. This sequence joins TRBV3-1 (or the pseudogene TRBV3-2) and TRBJ1-2; TRBD1 might be the D (5 bases). CDR1 is LGHDT, CDR2 YNNKEL, per germline (reference sequence). CDR3 length equals 16 residues. The V gene lost 1 base and the J gene lost 4 bases, with 16 bases spanning the gap.

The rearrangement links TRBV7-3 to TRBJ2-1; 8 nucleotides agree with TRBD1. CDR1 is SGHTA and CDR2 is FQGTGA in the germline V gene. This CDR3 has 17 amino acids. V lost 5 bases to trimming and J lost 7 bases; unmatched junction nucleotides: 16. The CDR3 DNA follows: TGTGCCAGCAGCCCATCCCCTCGGGACAGGAACAGGAATGAGCAGTTCTTC. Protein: CASSPSPRDRNRNEQFF.

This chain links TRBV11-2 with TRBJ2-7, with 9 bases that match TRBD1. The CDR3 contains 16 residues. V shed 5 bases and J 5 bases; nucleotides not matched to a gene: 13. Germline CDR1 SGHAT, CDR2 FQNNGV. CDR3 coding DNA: TGTGCCAGCAGCCTACAAACCGGGACAGGGAGGGACGAGCAGTACTTC. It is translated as CASSLQTGTGRDEQYF.

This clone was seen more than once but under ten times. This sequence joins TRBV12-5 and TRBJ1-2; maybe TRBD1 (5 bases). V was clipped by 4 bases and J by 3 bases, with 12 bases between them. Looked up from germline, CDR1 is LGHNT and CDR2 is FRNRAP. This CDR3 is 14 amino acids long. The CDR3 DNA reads TGTGCTAGTGGTTCGGTCCCAGGGTACTATGGCTACACCTTC. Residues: CASGSVPGYYGYTF. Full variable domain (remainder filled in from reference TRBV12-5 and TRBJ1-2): DARVTQTPRHKVTEMGQEVTMRCQPILGHNTVFWYRQTMMQGLELLAYFRNRAPLDDSGMPKDRFSAEMPDATLATLKIQPSEPRDSAVYFCASGSVPGYYGYTFGSGTRLTVV.

The chain's CDR3 is CASSFTGADSPLHF. The CDR3 region has the DNA TGCGCCAGCAGCTTTACAGGGGCGGATTCACCCCTCCACTTT. The gene calls are TRBV5-1 and TRBJ1-6, with 7 bases that match TRBD1. V dropped 2 bases and J dropped 8; count of bases not matched to a gene: 4. This CDR3 contains 14 residues. CDR1 SGHRS and CDR2 YFSETQ come from the germline V gene.

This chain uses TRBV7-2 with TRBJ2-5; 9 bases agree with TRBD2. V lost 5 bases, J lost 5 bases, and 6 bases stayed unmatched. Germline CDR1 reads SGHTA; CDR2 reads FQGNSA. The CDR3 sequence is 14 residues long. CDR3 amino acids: CASSLSGGMETQYF. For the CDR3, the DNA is TGTGCCAGCAGCCTCAGCGGGGGGATGGAGACCCAGTACTTC.

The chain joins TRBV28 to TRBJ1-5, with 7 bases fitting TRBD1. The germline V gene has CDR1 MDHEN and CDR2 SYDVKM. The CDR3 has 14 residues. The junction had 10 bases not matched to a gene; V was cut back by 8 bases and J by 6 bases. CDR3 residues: CASQAGGEGQPQHF. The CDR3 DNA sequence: TGTGCCAGCCAGGCAGGGGGTGAGGGTCAGCCCCAGCATTTT.

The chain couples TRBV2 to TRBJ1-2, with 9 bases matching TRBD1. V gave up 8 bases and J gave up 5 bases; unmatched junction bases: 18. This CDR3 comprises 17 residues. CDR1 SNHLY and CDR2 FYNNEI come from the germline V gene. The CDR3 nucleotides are TGTGCCAGCGGAACACCTTTACCGGGACAGGGACCGTATGGCTACACCTTC. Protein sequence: CASGTPLPGQGPYGYTF.

This chain's CDR3 is CASSFSDPTDTQYF. The CDR3 DNA is TGCGCCAGCAGCTTTAGCGACCCCACAGATACGCAGTATTTT. The gene calls are TRBV5-1 and TRBJ2-3; D might be TRBD2 (5 bases). The V end lost 2 bases, the J end lost 2 bases, and 9 bases lay between the germline ends. The CDR3 is made up of 14 amino acids. CDR1 and CDR2 from the germline V gene are SGHRS and YFSETQ.

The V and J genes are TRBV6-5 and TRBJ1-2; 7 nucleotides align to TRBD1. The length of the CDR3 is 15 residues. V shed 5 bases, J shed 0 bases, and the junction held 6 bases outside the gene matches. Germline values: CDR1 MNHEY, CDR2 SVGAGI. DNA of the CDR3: TGTGCCAGCAGTCCCGACGGGACAGCTAACTATGGCTACACCTTC. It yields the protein CASSPDGTANYGYTF.

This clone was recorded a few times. In DNA, the CDR3 is TGTGCCAGCAGTTCCGGGACAGTCTACGAGCAGTACTTC. This gives the protein CASSSGTVYEQYF. V and J are TRBV6-5 and TRBJ2-7; the match to TRBD1 covers 7 bases. The germline CDR1 and CDR2 sequences are MNHEY and SVGAGI. The CDR3 runs to 13 residues. V lost 4 bases, J lost 3 bases, and 3 bases stayed unmatched.

CDR3 DNA: TGCGCCAGCAGCTTAACTCCGACAGGCCCGATGAACACTGAAGCTTTCTTT. Amino acids: CASSLTPTGPMNTEAFF. The J gene is TRBJ1-1, the V gene TRBV5-1, with D perhaps TRBD1 (6 bases). The germline CDR1 and CDR2 sequences are SGHRS and YFSETQ. Trimming took off 2 bases at V and 0 bases at J, with 17 bases between the two ends. The CDR3 contains 17 residues.

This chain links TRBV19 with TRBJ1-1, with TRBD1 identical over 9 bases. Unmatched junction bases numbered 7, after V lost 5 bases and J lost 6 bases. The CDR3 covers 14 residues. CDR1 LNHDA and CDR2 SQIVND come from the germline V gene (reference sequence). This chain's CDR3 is CASSPRQGGPEAFF. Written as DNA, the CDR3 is TGTGCCAGTAGTCCCCGACAGGGGGGACCTGAAGCTTTCTTT.

The CDR3 nucleotides read TGTGCCACCAGCGCATCCACTGGACTAAGCTCCTATAATTCACCCCTCCACTTT. Translation: CATSASTGLSSYNSPLHF. The gene calls are TRBV15 and TRBJ1-6; D is unresolved. The CDR3 runs 18 residues. Per the germline V gene, CDR1 is LNHNV and CDR2 is YYDKDF (reference sequence). Trimming removed 5 bases from V and 0 bases from J, with 17 bases in between. The entire variable domain, with the rest obtained from reference TRBV15 and TRBJ1-6, is as follows: DAMVIQNPRYQVTQFGKPVTLSCSQTLNHNVMYWYQQKSSQAPKLLFHYYDKDFNNEADTPDNFQSRRPNTSFCFLDIRSPGLGDTAMYLCATSASTGLSSYNSPLHFGNGTRLTVT.